This T cell receptor (beta chain) was obtained from a study of response to subunit inactivated influenza vaccine. Study-level results: The authors offered the suggestion that each seasonal influenza vaccination recruits few new T cells.

The CDR3 is 13 residues long. Trimming removed 0 bases from V and 3 bases from J, with 7 bases in between. Germline values: CDR1 SGHRS, CDR2 YFSETQ. MiXCR was run by TCRdb on the RT-PCR reads, yielding one entry per CDR3 protein. This table has around 790,000 distinct CDR3 sequences, 20% to 25% appearing once. This clonotype was observed at least ten times. Its cognate antigen is unknown. The chain employs TRBV5-1 and TRBJ2-7, with a weak D call TRBD1 (5 bases). Sample: PBMCs from blood, taken about 5 days after vaccination. The source of this sequence is a man between 50 and 59 years old who received an inactivated influenza vaccine. In nucleotides, the CDR3 is TGCGCCAGCAGCTTGGATGGACACTACGAGCAGTACTTC. The encoded protein is CASSLDGHYEQYF.